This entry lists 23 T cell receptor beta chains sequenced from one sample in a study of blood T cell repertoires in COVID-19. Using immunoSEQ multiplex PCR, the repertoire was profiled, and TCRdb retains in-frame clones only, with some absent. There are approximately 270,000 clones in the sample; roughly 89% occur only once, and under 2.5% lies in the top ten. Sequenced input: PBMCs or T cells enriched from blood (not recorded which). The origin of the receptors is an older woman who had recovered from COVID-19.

CDR3 residues: CASSFTGGTDTEAFF. The CDR3 DNA reads as TGTGCCAGCAGCTTTACAGGGGGCACCGACACTGAAGCTTTCTTT. The V call is TRBV7-9, the J call TRBJ1-1, with 9 bases that match TRBD1. V lost 3 bases, J lost 3 bases, and 5 bases stayed unmatched. Germline CDR1 SEHNR, CDR2 FQNEAQ (reference sequence). There are 15 residues in the CDR3.

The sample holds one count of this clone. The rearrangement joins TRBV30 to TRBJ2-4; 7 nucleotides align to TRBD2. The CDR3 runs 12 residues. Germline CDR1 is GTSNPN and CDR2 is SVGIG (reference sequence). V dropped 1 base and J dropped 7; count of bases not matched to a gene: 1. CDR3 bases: TGTGCCTGGAGTGGGGGGGGGAACATTCAGTACTTC. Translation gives CAWSGGGNIQYF.

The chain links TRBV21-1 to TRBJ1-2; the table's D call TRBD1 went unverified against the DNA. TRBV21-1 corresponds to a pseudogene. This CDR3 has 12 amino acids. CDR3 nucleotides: TGTGCCAGACAAAGGACAGCTGCCTGCTACACCTTC. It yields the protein CARQRTAACYTF.

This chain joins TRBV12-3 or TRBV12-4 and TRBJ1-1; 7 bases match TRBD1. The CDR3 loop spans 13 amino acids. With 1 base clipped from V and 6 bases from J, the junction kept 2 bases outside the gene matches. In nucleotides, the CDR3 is TGTGCCAGCAGTTTAGGACAGGGCTCTGAAGCTTTCTTT. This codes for CASSLGQGSEAFF.

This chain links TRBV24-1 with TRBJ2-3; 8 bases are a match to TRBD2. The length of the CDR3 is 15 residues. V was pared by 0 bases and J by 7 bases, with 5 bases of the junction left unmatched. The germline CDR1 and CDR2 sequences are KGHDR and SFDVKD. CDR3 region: CATSDLTGGRYTQYF. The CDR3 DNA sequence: TGTGCCACCAGTGATTTGACGGGGGGGAGATATACGCAGTATTTT.

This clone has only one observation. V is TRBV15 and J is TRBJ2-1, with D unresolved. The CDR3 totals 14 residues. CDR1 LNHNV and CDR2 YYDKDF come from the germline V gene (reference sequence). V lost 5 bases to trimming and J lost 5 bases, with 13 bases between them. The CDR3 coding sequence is TGTGCCACCAGCCCGACATATTTCGACAATGAGCAGTTCTTC. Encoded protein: CATSPTYFDNEQFF.

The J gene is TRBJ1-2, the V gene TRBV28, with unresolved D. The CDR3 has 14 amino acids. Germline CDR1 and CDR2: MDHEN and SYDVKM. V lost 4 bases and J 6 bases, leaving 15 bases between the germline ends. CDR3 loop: CASSSIPLVDGYTF. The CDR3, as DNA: TGTGCCAGCAGTTCCATACCTTTGGTAGATGGCTACACCTTC.

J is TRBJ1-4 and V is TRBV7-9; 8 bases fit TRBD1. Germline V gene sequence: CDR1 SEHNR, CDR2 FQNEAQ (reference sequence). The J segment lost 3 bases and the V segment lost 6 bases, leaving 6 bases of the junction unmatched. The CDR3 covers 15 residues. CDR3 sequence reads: CASRPRDRPNEKLFF. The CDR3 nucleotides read TGTGCCAGCAGGCCCCGGGACAGGCCTAATGAAAAACTGTTTTTT.

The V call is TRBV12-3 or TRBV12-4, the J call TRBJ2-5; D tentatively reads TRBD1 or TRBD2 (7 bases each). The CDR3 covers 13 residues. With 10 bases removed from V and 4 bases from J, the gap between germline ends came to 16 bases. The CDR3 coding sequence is TGTGCCACCAGGGGGGGGATGGTAGAGACCCAGTACTTC. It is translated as CATRGGMVETQYF.

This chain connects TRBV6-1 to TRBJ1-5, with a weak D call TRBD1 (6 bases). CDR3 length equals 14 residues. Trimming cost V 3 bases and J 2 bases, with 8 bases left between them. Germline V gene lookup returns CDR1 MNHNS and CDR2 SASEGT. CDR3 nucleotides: TGTGCCAGCAGTGATCGACAGGGCAATCAGCCCCAGCATTTT. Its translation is CASSDRQGNQPQHF.

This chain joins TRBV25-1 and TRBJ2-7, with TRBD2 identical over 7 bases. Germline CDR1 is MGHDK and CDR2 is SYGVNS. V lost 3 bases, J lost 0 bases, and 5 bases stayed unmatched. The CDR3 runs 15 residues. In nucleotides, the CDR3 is TGTGCCAGCAGTGATAGCGGGTATAGCTCCTACGAGCAGTACTTC. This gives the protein CASSDSGYSSYEQYF.

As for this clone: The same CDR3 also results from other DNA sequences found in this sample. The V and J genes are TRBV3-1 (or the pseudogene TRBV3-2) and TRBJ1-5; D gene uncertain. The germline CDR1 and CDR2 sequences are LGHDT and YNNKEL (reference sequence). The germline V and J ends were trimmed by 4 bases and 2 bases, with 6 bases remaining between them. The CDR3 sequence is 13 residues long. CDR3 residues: CASSLTGNQPQHF. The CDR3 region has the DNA TGTGCCAGCAGCCTCACAGGCAATCAGCCCCAGCATTTT.

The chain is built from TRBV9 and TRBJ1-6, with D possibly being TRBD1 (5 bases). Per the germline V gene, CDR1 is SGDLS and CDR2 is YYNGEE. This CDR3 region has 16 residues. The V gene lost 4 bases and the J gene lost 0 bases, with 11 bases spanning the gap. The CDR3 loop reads CASSSGGSSYNSPLHF. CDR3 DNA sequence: TGTGCCAGCAGCTCCGGGGGGAGCTCCTATAATTCACCCCTCCACTTT.

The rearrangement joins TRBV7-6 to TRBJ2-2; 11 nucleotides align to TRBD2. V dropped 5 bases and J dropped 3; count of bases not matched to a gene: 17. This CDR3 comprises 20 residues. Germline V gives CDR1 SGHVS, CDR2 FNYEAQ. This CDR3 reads CASSRSWRSLTSGDTGELFF. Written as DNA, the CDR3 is TGTGCCAGCAGCCGGTCCTGGCGGTCCCTGACTAGCGGGGACACCGGGGAGCTGTTTTTT.

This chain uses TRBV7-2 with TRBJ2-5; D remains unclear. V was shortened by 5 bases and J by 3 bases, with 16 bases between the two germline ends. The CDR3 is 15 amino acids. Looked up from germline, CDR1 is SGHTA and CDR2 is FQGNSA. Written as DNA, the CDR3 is TGTGCCAGCAGCCTAGTTAGCCATCGGGAAGAGACCCAGTACTTC. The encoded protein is CASSLVSHREETQYF.

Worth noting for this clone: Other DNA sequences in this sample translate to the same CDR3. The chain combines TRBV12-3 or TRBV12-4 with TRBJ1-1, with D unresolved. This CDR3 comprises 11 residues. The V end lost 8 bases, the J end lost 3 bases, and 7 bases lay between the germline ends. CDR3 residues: CASRRDTEAFF. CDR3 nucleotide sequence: TGTGCCAGCCGCCGGGACACTGAAGCTTTCTTT.

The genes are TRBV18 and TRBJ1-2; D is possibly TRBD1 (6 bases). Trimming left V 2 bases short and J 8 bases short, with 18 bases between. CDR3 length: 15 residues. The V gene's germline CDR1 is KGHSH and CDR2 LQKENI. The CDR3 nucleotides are TGTGCCAGCTCACCAATTCCCCGACAGGTAGGAGGCTACACCTTC. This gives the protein CASSPIPRQVGGYTF.

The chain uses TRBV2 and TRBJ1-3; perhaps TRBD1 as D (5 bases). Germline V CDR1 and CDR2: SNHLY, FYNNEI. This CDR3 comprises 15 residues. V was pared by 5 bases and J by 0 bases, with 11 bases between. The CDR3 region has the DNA TGTGCCAGCAGTCCCCACCAGGGCTCTGGAAACACCATATATTTT. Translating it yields CASSPHQGSGNTIYF.

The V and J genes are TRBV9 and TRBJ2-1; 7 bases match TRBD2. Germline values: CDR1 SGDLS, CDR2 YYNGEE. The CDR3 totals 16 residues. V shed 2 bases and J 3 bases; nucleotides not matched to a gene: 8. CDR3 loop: CASSVRLGEGYNEQFF. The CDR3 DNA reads TGTGCCAGCAGCGTTAGGCTTGGGGAGGGCTACAATGAGCAGTTCTTC.

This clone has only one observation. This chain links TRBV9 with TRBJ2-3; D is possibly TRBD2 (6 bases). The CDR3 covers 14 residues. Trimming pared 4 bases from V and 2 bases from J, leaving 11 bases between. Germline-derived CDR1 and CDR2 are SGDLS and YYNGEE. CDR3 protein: CASSQGLLTDTQYF. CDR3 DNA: TGTGCCAGCAGCCAGGGACTCCTCACAGATACGCAGTATTTT.

CDR3 DNA sequence: TGTGCCAGCAGCTTATACTCGGAGGGTGAAAAACTGTTTTTT. It yields the protein CASSLYSEGEKLFF. V usage is TRBV7-9 and J usage is TRBJ1-4; D not certain. The CDR3 is 14 amino acids. Germline CDR1 is SEHNR and CDR2 is FQNEAQ (reference sequence). V lost 2 bases and J lost 7, with 11 bases in between.

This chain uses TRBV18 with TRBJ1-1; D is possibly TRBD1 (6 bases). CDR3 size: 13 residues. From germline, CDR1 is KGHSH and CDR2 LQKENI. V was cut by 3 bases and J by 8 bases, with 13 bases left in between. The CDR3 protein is CASSPAGDREAFF. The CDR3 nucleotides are TGTGCCAGCTCACCGGCCGGAGACAGGGAAGCTTTCTTT.

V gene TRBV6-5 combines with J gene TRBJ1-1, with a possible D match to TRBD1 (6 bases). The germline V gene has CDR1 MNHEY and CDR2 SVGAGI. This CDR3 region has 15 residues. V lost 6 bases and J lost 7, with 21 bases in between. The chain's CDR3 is CASRPLVGQPFEAFF. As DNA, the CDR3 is TGTGCCAGCAGGCCACTCGTAGGACAGCCTTTTGAAGCTTTCTTT.